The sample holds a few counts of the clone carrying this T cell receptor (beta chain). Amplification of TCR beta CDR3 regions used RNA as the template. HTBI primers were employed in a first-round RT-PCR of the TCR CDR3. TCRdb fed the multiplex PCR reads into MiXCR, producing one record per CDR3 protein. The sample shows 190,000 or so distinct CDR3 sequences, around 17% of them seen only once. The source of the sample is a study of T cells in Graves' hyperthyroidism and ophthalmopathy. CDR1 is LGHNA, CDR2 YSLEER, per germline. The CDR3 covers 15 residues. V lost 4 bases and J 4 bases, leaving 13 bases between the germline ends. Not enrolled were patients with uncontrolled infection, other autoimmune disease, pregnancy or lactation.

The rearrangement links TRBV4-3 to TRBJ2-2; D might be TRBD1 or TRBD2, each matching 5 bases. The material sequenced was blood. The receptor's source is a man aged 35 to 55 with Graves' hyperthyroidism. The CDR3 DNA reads TGCGCCAGCAGCCCGAAGGGACGTATCACCGGGGAGCTGTTTTTT. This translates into CASSPKGRITGELFF.